The T cell receptor beta chain described here comes from a study of T-cell reconstitution after alpha-beta-depleted transplantation in children. In germline, CDR1 is LGHNA, CDR2 YNFKEQ. V dropped 0 bases and J dropped 5; count of bases not matched to a gene: 11. This CDR3 spans 18 amino acids. Study results and limitations: Expanded graft clones numbering several hundred reportedly gave rise to alpha-beta T cells about two months after transplant. Day-60 TCRbeta diversity that was high in some patients was derived from surviving recipient T cells and thymic progenitors.

Unique molecular identifiers featured in how the TCRbeta library was prepared. Via MiXCR, TCRdb re-called the PCR reads, giving one row per CDR3 protein. The sample carries over 400,000 distinct CDR3 sequences, around two fifths recorded once. The table lists this clonotype with many counts. Its specificity is unknown. V usage is TRBV4-2 and J usage is TRBJ2-7; 12 bases map to TRBD2. The specimen was PBMCs, collected before TCRalphabeta/CD19-depleted stem cell transplant. The receptor was derived from a girl aged 2 to 9 with aplastic anemia, due to receive a stem cell transplant. CDR3 residues: CASSQESRASGRGNEQYF. CDR3 sequence (DNA): TGTGCCAGCAGCCAAGAATCTCGGGCTAGCGGGAGGGGTAACGAGCAGTACTTC.